This T cell receptor beta chain is from a study of blood T cells in healthy people across ages. Then a second PCR, running roughly 7 to 11 cycles, was carried out with a sample-barcoded 5' primer and a J-beta primer mix. TCRdb called the 5' RACE reads again in MiXCR, with one record for every CDR3 protein. The table lists about a million distinct CDR3 sequences, under 50% of them singletons. Researchers isolated at least 7 million PBMCs per sample. This clonotype was seen a few times. The material sequenced was blood. The source is a man between 25 and 39 years old in good health.

CDR3 sequence: CATSETLDYGYTF. CDR3 nucleotide sequence: TGTGCCACCAGTGAAACCCTGGACTATGGCTACACCTTC. V usage is TRBV24-1 and J usage is TRBJ1-2, with D unclear. CDR3 length equals 13 residues. Germline V gene sequence: CDR1 KGHDR, CDR2 SFDVKD. The ends were cut back, 4 bases at V and 3 bases at J, with 8 bases in the middle.